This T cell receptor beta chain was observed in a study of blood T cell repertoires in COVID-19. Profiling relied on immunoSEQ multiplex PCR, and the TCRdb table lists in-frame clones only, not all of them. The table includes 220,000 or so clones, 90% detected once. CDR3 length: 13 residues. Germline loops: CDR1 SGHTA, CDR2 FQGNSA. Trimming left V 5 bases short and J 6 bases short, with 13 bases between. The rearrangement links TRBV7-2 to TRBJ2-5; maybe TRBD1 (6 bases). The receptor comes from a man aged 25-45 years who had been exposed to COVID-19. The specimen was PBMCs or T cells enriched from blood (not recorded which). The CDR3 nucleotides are TGTGCCAGCAGCGGAGAAACAGGGAAGACCCAGTACTTC. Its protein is CASSGETGKTQYF.